Sequencing of this T cell receptor beta chain was carried out in a study of shared clonotypes between healthy human individuals. This clone has more than one count but fewer than ten. Germline CDR1 is SGHAT and CDR2 is FQNNGV. Trimming removed 1 base from V and 0 bases from J, with 6 bases in between. This CDR3 region has 14 residues. The assay was immunoSEQ multiplex PCR, and TCRdb's table has in-frame clones only and misses some. Among 730,000 or so clones listed, 55% to 75% were seen once. The receptor comes from a woman aged 30 to 39 in good health. This chain uses TRBV11-2 with TRBJ1-1; D remains ambiguous. The sample comprised memory CD4+ T cells sorted from blood. Subset indicated: CD45RA-negative fraction. The CDR3, as DNA: TGTGCCAGCAGCTTAGTGCAGATGAACACTGAAGCTTTCTTT. This translates into CASSLVQMNTEAFF.